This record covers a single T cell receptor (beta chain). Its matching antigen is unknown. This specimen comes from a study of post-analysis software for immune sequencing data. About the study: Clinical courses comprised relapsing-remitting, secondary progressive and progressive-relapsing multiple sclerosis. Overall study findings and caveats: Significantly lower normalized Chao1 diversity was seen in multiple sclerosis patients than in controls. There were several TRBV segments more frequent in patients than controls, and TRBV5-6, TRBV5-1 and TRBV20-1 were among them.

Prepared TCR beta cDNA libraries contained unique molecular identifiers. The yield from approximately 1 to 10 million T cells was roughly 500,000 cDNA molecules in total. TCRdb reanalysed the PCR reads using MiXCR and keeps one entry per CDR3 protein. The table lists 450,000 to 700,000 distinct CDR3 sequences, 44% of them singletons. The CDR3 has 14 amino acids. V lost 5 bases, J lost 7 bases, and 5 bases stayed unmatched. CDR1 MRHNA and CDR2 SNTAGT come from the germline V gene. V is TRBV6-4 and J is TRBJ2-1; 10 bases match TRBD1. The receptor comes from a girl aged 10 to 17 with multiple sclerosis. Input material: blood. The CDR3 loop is CASSPRQGANEQFF. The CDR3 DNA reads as TGTGCCAGCAGTCCCAGACAGGGGGCAAATGAGCAGTTCTTC.